These 21 T cell receptor beta chains share one sample of origin, sequenced in a study of blood T cell repertoires in COVID-19. The method was immunoSEQ multiplex PCR; TCRdb's version includes in-frame clones alone and lacks a portion of them. The table shows 250,000 to 300,000 clones, with about 80% occurring only once. Specimen: PBMCs or T cells enriched from blood (not recorded which). The receptors here all came from a man aged 50-59 years who had recovered from COVID-19.

This chain uses TRBV4-1 with TRBJ1-4; 8 nucleotides line up with TRBD1. The J segment lost 0 bases and the V segment lost 0 bases, leaving 6 bases of the junction unmatched. This CDR3 is 18 amino acids long. Per germline, CDR1 MGHRA and CDR2 YSYEKL. DNA of the CDR3: TGCGCCAGCAGCCAAGAAAGAACAGGGGGGCCAACTAATGAAAAACTGTTTTTT. This codes for CASSQERTGGPTNEKLFF.

The V gene is TRBV18, the J gene TRBJ1-6; TRBD1 aligns across 7 bases. Germline CDR1 and CDR2: KGHSH and LQKENI. The CDR3 has 17 amino acids. Unmatched junction bases numbered 10, after V lost 1 base and J lost 7 bases. CDR3 residues: CASSPQGAGTPNSPLHF. The CDR3 DNA sequence: TGTGCCAGCTCACCACAGGGGGCCGGGACACCCAATTCACCCCTCCACTTT.

The rearrangement joins TRBV18 to TRBJ1-1; 7 bases match TRBD1. From germline, CDR1 is KGHSH and CDR2 LQKENI. J lost 6 bases, V lost 1 base, and 8 bases had no gene match. The CDR3 runs to 15 residues. CDR3 amino acids: CASSPRTGLASEAFF. DNA of the CDR3: TGTGCCAGCTCACCACGGACAGGTCTGGCGTCTGAAGCTTTCTTT.

The chain joins TRBV11-1 to TRBJ2-3, with TRBD2 matching 9 bases. Losses at the gene ends were 6 bases for V and 1 base for J; bases not matched to a gene: 8. CDR1 SGHAT and CDR2 FQDESV come from the germline V gene (reference sequence). CDR3 length equals 16 residues. The CDR3, as DNA: TGTGCCAGCAGTCCGCGGGAGGGCCGAGGCACAGATACGCAGTATTTT. Encoded protein: CASSPREGRGTDTQYF.

The chain has TRBV3-1 (or the pseudogene TRBV3-2) and TRBJ1-2; no clear D. Trimming shortened V by 7 bases and J by 8 bases, and 17 bases separated the two germline ends. This CDR3 is built from 13 residues. Germline V gene lookup returns CDR1 LGHDT and CDR2 YNNKEL (reference sequence). CDR3 DNA: TGTGCCAGCACCGGAGAAGTGCCCGGGGGCTACACCTTC. It encodes CASTGEVPGGYTF.

This chain joins TRBV6-1 and TRBJ2-7; D may be TRBD2 (6 bases). Germline assignment: CDR1 MNHNS and CDR2 SASEGT. The CDR3 is made up of 16 amino acids. Trimming removed 3 bases from V and 3 bases from J, with 18 bases in between. Here the CDR3 reads CASSDPPRGMDYEQYF. CDR3 coding DNA: TGTGCCAGCAGTGACCCTCCTCGGGGGATGGACTACGAGCAGTACTTC.

V is TRBV30 and J is TRBJ2-1; D might be TRBD1 (6 bases). The V gene's germline CDR1 is GTSNPN and CDR2 SVGIG (reference sequence). The length of the CDR3 is 14 residues. Trimming removed 3 bases at V and 7 bases at J, with 16 bases between. For the CDR3, the DNA is TGTGCCTGGAGGGACAGTAACTTTCGGAATGAGCAGTTCTTC. Protein product: CAWRDSNFRNEQFF. The entire variable domain, with the rest obtained from reference TRBV30 and TRBJ2-1, is as follows: SQTIHQWPATLVQPVGSPLSLECTVEGTSNPNLYWYRQAAGRGLQLLFYSVGIGQISSEVPQNLSASRPQDRQFILSSKKLLLSDSGFYLCAWRDSNFRNEQFFGPGTRLTVL.

The chain carries TRBV6-2 or TRBV6-3 and TRBJ2-2, with 10 bases lining up with TRBD2. The trim removed 6 bases at V and 0 bases at J, leaving 7 bases unmatched. The CDR3 length is 17 residues. Germline V CDR1 and CDR2: MNHEY, SVGEGT. CDR3 sequence (DNA): TGTGCCAGCAGCCCCGAGCGGGGGGGCCCGAACACCGGGGAGCTGTTTTTT. Its protein product is CASSPERGGPNTGELFF.

This chain joins TRBV28 and TRBJ1-4, with D unresolved. CDR3 size: 15 residues. The V and J ends lost 6 bases and 7 bases respectively, with 18 bases between them. Germline V gene data show CDR1 as MDHEN and CDR2 as SYDVKM. The CDR3 sequence: CASSLPQAGSEKLFF. The CDR3 coding sequence is TGTGCCAGCAGCCTCCCTCAGGCGGGTAGTGAAAAACTGTTTTTT.

This clone was seen more than once but under ten times. Other DNA sequences in this sample translate to the same CDR3. This rearrangement joins TRBV6-5 to TRBJ1-3, with 9 positions matching TRBD1. With 0 bases clipped from V and 3 bases from J, the junction kept 3 bases outside the gene matches. Germline loops: CDR1 MNHEY, CDR2 SVGAGI. The CDR3 length is 16 residues. The CDR3: CASSYSTGGSGNTIYF. Here the CDR3 DNA reads TGTGCCAGCAGTTACTCCACAGGGGGCAGTGGAAACACCATATATTTT.

The table lists this clone with many counts. This sequence joins TRBV19 and TRBJ2-7; the match to TRBD2 covers 7 bases. Trimming cost V 5 bases and J 3 bases; bases outside gene matches: 7. The CDR3 has 14 residues. Germline V CDR1 and CDR2: LNHDA, SQIVND (reference sequence). The CDR3 coding sequence is TGTGCCAGTAGTGGGGGGGGACTCTTCTACGAGCAGTACTTC. It codes for CASSGGGLFYEQYF.

V usage is TRBV7-2 and J usage is TRBJ2-7, with D possibly TRBD2 on 6 matching bases. Trimming pared 3 bases from V and 3 bases from J, leaving 18 bases between. The CDR3 runs 16 residues. Germline V lookup: CDR1 SGHTA, CDR2 FQGNSA. Here the CDR3 reads CASSFTFAGNNYEQYF. DNA of the CDR3: TGTGCCAGCAGCTTCACTTTTGCGGGAAACAACTACGAGCAGTACTTC.

This clone was counted between two and nine times. CDR3: CASSLQGLDQPQHF. Written as DNA, the CDR3 is TGCGCCAGCAGTCTACAGGGCCTTGATCAGCCCCAGCATTTT. The J gene is TRBJ1-5, the V gene TRBV5-1; a weak D match, TRBD1 (6 bases). With 5 bases removed from V and 5 bases from J, the gap between germline ends came to 14 bases. Per germline, CDR1 SGHRS and CDR2 YFSETQ. CDR3 length: 14 amino acids. Full variable domain (rest looked up from reference TRBV5-1 and TRBJ1-5): KAGVTQTPRYLIKTRGQQVTLSCSPISGHRSVSWYQQTPGQGLQFLFEYFSETQRNKGNFPGRFSGRQFSNSRSEMNVSTLELGDSALYLCASSLQGLDQPQHFGDGTRLSIL.

This chain connects TRBV29-1 to TRBJ2-7, with TRBD2 matching 8 bases. Germline V lookup: CDR1 SQVTM, CDR2 ANQGSEA. V lost 1 base and J lost 1; bases outside the gene matches: 12. The CDR3 is 17 amino acids. As DNA, the CDR3 is TGCAGCGTTGAAGGCCCAGGGCGAGCGGGGGATTCCTACGAGCAGTACTTC. Its translation is CSVEGPGRAGDSYEQYF.

This rearrangement joins TRBV21-1 to TRBJ1-3; the table's D gene call, TRBD1, was not cross checked with the DNA. TRBV21-1 is termed a pseudogene. The CDR3 covers 18 residues. CDR3 sequence: CASSNRCHPNNSGNTIYF. CDR3 in DNA: TGTGCCAGCAGCAACAGGTGCCACCCAAATAACTCTGGAAACACCATATATTTT.

The chain joins TRBV7-2 to TRBJ2-1; 7 bases map to TRBD2. V gave up 5 bases and J gave up 0 bases; unmatched junction bases: 7. Germline CDR1 reads SGHTA; CDR2 reads FQGNSA. The CDR3 runs to 16 residues. The CDR3 here is CASSPPGGSSYNEQFF. DNA for the CDR3: TGTGCCAGCAGCCCCCCCGGCGGGAGCTCCTACAATGAGCAGTTCTTC.

The chain employs TRBV9 and TRBJ2-5, with D tentatively TRBD1 (5 bases). The CDR3 is made up of 14 amino acids. CDR1 and CDR2 from the germline V gene are SGDLS and YYNGEE. Trimming removed 3 bases at V and 7 bases at J, with 16 bases between. The CDR3 region is CASSDTGPSRTQYF. CDR3 bases: TGTGCCAGCAGCGACACAGGACCCTCACGGACCCAGTACTTC.

Of note for this clone: The junction departs from germline at one end; a sequencing error may be responsible. The chain couples TRBV7-7 to TRBJ2-1; 8 nucleotides agree with TRBD2. The germline gives CDR1 SSHAT, CDR2 FNYEAQ (reference sequence). The CDR3 runs 15 residues. The DNA of the CDR3 is TGTGCTAGCAGCTTAGATGCGGGAGGAAACAATGAGCAGTTCTTC. As protein: CASSLDAGGNNEQFF.

This rearrangement joins TRBV24-1 to TRBJ2-3; D possibly corresponds to TRBD1 (6 bases). With 6 bases removed from V and 2 bases from J, the gap between germline ends came to 11 bases. Germline V gene sequence: CDR1 KGHDR, CDR2 SFDVKD. The CDR3 is 14 residues long. The CDR3 DNA follows: TGTGCCACCAGTCCCGGGACATACACAGATACGCAGTATTTT. Encoded protein: CATSPGTYTDTQYF.

The V call is TRBV5-4, the J call TRBJ2-2; D call uncertain. In germline, CDR1 is SGHNT, CDR2 YYREEE (reference sequence). The CDR3 length is 14 residues. Trimming left V 2 bases short and J 7 bases short, with 12 bases between. CDR3 in amino acids: CASSFRQDGGELFF. In DNA form, the CDR3 reads TGTGCCAGCAGCTTTCGGCAGGATGGCGGGGAGCTGTTTTTT.

V usage is TRBV27 and J usage is TRBJ2-7; TRBD2 aligns across 15 bases. CDR1 and CDR2 from the germline V gene are MNHEY and SMNVEV (reference sequence). After removal of 3 bases from V and 0 bases from J, the junction contained 3 bases not matched to a gene. This CDR3 spans 17 amino acids. The DNA of the CDR3 is TGTGCCAGCAGTTTCGGACTAGCGGGAGGGCTCTCCTACGAGCAGTACTTC. This codes for CASSFGLAGGLSYEQYF.